This T cell receptor beta chain originates from a study of blood T cells in healthy people across ages. Findings of the study overall: Aged donors had fewer naive CD4+ cells and lower diversity than long-lived donors. Any changes in expanded clonotypes were possibly confounded, as donor CMV status remained unknown. As naive T cell percentage varied, TCR beta diversity correlated strongly with it. Age advanced and TCR beta diversity per million T cells fell, roughly linearly.

As concerns this clonotype: Its antigen remains unknown.

It was with a sample-barcoded 5' primer and a J-beta primer mix that a second PCR of roughly 6 to 11 cycles was run. One entry per CDR3 protein results from TCRdb running MiXCR on the 5' RACE reads. The sample contains 1.5 million or so distinct CDR3 sequences, approximately 38% of which appear only once. The germline V gene encodes CDR1 DFQATT and CDR2 SNEGSKA (reference sequence). The CDR3 runs 12 residues. The V end was cut by 1 base, the J end by 15 bases, with 15 bases between. Sequencing input: blood. V is TRBV20-1 and J is TRBJ1-4; tentatively, D is TRBD1 (5 bases). This clonotype was sampled from a woman aged 18-29 years in good health. The CDR3 DNA reads as TGCAGTGCTAGAGTAAATCAGGGTCAGGTGTTTTTT. Protein: CSARVNQGQVFF.